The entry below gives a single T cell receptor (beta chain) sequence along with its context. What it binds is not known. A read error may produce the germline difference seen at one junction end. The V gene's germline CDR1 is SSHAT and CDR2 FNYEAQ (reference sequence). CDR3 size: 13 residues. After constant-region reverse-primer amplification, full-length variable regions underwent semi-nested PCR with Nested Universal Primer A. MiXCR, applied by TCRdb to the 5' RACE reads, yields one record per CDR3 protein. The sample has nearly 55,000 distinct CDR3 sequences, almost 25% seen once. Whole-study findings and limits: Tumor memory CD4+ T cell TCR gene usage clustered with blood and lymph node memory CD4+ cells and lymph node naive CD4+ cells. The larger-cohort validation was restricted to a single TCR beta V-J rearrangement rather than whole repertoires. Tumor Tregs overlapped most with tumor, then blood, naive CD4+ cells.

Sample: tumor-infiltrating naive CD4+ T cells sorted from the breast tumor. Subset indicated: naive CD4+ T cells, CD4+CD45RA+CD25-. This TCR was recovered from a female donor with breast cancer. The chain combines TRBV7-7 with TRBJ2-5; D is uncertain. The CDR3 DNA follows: TGTGCTAGCAGTTCCCCCCTAGGAGAGACCCAGTACTTC. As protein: CASSSPLGETQYF. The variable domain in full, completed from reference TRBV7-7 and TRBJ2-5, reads GAGVSQSPRYKVTKRGQDVTLRCDPISSHATLYWYQQALGQGPEFLTYFNYEAQPDKSGLPSDRFSAERPEGSISTLTIQRTEQRDSAMYRCASSSPLGETQYFGPGTRLLVL.